The 4 T cell receptor beta chains below come from one sample, sequenced in a study of OX40 agonist ivuxolimab in advanced cancers. The library was built by means of the immunoSEQ multiplex PCR assay. TCRdb took this table from immuneACCESS and kept in-frame rearrangements with V and J called. Such tables lack part of the clones; where checked against another copy, unresolved V genes explain under half of the gap, and the rest is unexplained. The sample contains some 66,000 clones, less than 85% of them found a single time. The ten largest clones capture about 0.82% of the sample. The sequencing used CD4+ or CD8+ T cells sorted from blood, collected in a trial of the OX40 agonist ivuxolimab. Every receptor here comes from an adult with an advanced solid tumor such as melanoma, head and neck, liver or kidney cancer.

V gene TRBV5-5 combines with J gene TRBJ1-6, with TRBD1 matching over 9 bases. V was pared by 5 bases and J by 7 bases, with 7 bases of the junction left unmatched. CDR1 is SGHKS and CDR2 is YYEKEE in the germline V gene (reference sequence). The CDR3 consists of 15 residues. Here the CDR3 reads CASRTLQGANSPLHF. CDR3 nucleotides: TGTGCCAGCAGAACTTTACAGGGGGCAAATTCACCCCTCCACTTT.

The CDR3 sequence: CASSHNMLYGYTF. The CDR3 DNA sequence: TGTGCCAGCAGCCATAACATGCTGTACGGCTACACCTTC. The chain couples TRBV7-9 to TRBJ1-2; D not certain. Between the trimmed V and J ends, which lost 5 bases and 8 bases, there was a span of 15 bases. Germline CDR1 and CDR2: SEHNR and FQNEAQ (reference sequence). The CDR3 runs to 13 residues.

The chain is built from TRBV11-3 and TRBJ1-6; tentative D call: TRBD1 (5 bases). The CDR3 has 13 residues. Between the trimmed V and J ends, which lost 2 bases and 9 bases, there was a span of 8 bases. The germline V gene encodes CDR1 SGHNT and CDR2 YENEEA. Here the CDR3 DNA reads TGTGCCAGCAGCTTATGGGGCAGTTCACCCCTCCACTTT. Protein product: CASSLWGSSPLHF.

The rearrangement joins TRBV7-2 to TRBJ1-6; D is unresolved. Trimming removed 1 base from V and 13 bases from J, with 11 bases in between. This CDR3 comprises 13 residues. The germline V gene encodes CDR1 SGHTA and CDR2 FQGNSA. The CDR3 is CASSLDLTGPLHF. CDR3 sequence (DNA): TGTGCCAGCAGCTTAGACCTAACGGGCCCCCTCCACTTT.